These 8 T cell receptor beta chains were all obtained from the same sample, sequenced in a study of control samples from healthy donors and cancer patients. Method: immunoSEQ multiplex PCR; TCRdb's copy keeps in-frame clones and lacks some. The profile shows about 120,000 clones, 80% to 90% of them singletons. The specimen was PBMCs. These receptors all stem from a woman between 50 and 59 years old with colorectal cancer.

J is TRBJ1-1 and V is TRBV18, with D unclear. Germline loops: CDR1 KGHSH, CDR2 LQKENI. The V gene lost 2 bases and the J gene lost 8 bases, with 15 bases spanning the gap. This CDR3 spans 14 amino acids. For the CDR3, the DNA is TGTGCCAGCTCACCATCATCCGGGAGAAACGAAGCTTTCTTT. Translated, it gives CASSPSSGRNEAFF.

This chain joins TRBV5-6 and TRBJ1-4; D not resolved. CDR1 is SGHDT and CDR2 is YYEEEE in the germline V gene. The CDR3 is 16 residues long. Trimming pared 1 base from V and 3 bases from J, leaving 13 bases between. The CDR3 DNA sequence: TGTGCCAGCAGCTTGTATGTTCCAGGCGCTAATGAAAAACTGTTTTTT. The encoded protein is CASSLYVPGANEKLFF.

This chain joins TRBV18 and TRBJ2-4, with D uncertain. Per germline, CDR1 KGHSH and CDR2 LQKENI. The CDR3 length is 15 residues. V lost 3 bases to trimming and J lost 9 bases, with 18 bases between them. The CDR3: CASSPAAESQGIQYF. CDR3 in DNA: TGTGCCAGCTCACCGGCCGCGGAGTCCCAAGGCATTCAGTACTTC.

This clone appeared once. J is TRBJ1-5 and V is TRBV6-5; D remains unclear. CDR1 and CDR2 from the germline V gene are MNHEY and SVGAGI. The ends were cut back, 8 bases at V and 5 bases at J, with 10 bases in the middle. The CDR3 totals 12 residues. Written as DNA, the CDR3 is TGTGCCAGCCATATTTCGGATCAGCCCCAGCATTTT. This gives the protein CASHISDQPQHF.

The rearrangement uses TRBV5-1 and TRBJ2-1, with 9 bases matching TRBD2. The CDR3 extends over 14 amino acids. Per the germline V gene, CDR1 is SGHRS and CDR2 is YFSETQ. V gave up 5 bases and J gave up 8 bases; unmatched junction bases: 8. As DNA, the CDR3 is TGCGCCAGCAGGGCCGGGACTAGCTTGGATGAGCAGTTCTTC. It specifies CASRAGTSLDEQFF. The full variable domain, its missing parts supplied by reference TRBV5-1 and TRBJ2-1, is KAGVTQTPRYLIKTRGQQVTLSCSPISGHRSVSWYQQTPGQGLQFLFEYFSETQRNKGNFPGRFSGRQFSNSRSEMNVSTLELGDSALYLCASRAGTSLDEQFFGPGTRLTVL.

The chain is built from TRBV5-1 and TRBJ2-7; D is ambiguous. V was shortened by 1 base and J by 6 bases, with 8 bases between the two germline ends. The CDR3 covers 12 residues. Germline values: CDR1 SGHRS, CDR2 YFSETQ. This CDR3 is CASSLTSAEQYF. CDR3 in DNA: TGCGCCAGCAGCTTGACATCGGCCGAGCAGTACTTC.

This clone came up a few times. The chain carries TRBV3-1 (or the pseudogene TRBV3-2) and TRBJ2-5; D uncertain. The CDR3 consists of 14 residues. V gave up 4 bases and J gave up 5 bases, with 14 bases separating them. CDR1 LGHDT and CDR2 YNNKEL come from the germline V gene (reference sequence). CDR3 sequence: CASSPRRSQETQYF. The CDR3, as DNA: TGTGCCAGCAGCCCCCGCCGGAGCCAGGAGACCCAGTACTTC.

The gene calls are TRBV4-1 and TRBJ2-4, with D possibly being TRBD2 (5 bases). The length of the CDR3 is 16 residues. The V end lost 4 bases, the J end lost 4 bases, and 17 bases lay between the germline ends. Germline V gene lookup returns CDR1 MGHRA and CDR2 YSYEKL. CDR3 amino acids: CASSPRAAGRKNIQYF. The CDR3 DNA is TGCGCCAGCAGCCCTCGCGCGGCGGGCAGAAAAAACATTCAGTACTTC.